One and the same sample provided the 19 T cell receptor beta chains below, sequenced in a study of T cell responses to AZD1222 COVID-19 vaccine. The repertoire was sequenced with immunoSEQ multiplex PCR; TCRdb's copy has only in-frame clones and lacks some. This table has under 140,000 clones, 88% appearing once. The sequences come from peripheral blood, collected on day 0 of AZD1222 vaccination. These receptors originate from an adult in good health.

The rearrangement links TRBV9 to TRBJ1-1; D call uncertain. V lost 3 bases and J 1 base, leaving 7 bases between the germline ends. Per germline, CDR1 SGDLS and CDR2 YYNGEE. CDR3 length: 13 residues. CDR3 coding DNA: TGTGCCAGCAGCGACCCGTGGAACACTGAAGCTTTCTTT. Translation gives CASSDPWNTEAFF.

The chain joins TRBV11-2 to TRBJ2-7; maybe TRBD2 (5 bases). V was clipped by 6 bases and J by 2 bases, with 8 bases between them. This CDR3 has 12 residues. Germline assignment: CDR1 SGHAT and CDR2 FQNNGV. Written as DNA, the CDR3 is TGTGCCAGCAGAAACGGGGCCTACGAGCAGTACTTC. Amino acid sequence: CASRNGAYEQYF.

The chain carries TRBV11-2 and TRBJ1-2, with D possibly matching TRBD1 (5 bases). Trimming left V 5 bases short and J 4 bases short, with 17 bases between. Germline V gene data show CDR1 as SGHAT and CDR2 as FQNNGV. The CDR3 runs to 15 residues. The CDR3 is CASSERAKGTYGYTF. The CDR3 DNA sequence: TGTGCCAGCAGCGAAAGGGCAAAAGGGACCTATGGCTACACCTTC.

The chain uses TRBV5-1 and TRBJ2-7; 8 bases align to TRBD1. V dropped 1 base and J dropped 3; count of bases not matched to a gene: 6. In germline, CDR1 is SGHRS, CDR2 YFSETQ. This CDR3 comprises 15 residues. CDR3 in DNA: TGCGCCAGCAGCTTGTTCGGGACAGGCATCTACGAGCAGTACTTC. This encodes CASSLFGTGIYEQYF. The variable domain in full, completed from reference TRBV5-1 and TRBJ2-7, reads KAGVTQTPRYLIKTRGQQVTLSCSPISGHRSVSWYQQTPGQGLQFLFEYFSETQRNKGNFPGRFSGRQFSNSRSEMNVSTLELGDSALYLCASSLFGTGIYEQYFGPGTRLTVT.

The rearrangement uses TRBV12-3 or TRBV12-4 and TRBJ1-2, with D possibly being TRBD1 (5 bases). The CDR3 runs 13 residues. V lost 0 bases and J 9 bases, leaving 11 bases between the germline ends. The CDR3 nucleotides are TGTGCCAGCAGTTTAGCGGGGAGGGGAAGCTACACCTTC. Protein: CASSLAGRGSYTF.

CDR3 sequence reads: CASSTSGGGINEQFF. The CDR3 nucleotides read TGCGCCAGCAGCACATCAGGGGGCGGTATCAATGAGCAGTTCTTC. The V call is TRBV5-1, the J call TRBJ2-1; the match to TRBD1 covers 8 bases. Germline values: CDR1 SGHRS, CDR2 YFSETQ. The V and J ends lost 4 bases and 6 bases, in that order; junction bases with no gene match: 9. The CDR3 is made up of 15 amino acids.

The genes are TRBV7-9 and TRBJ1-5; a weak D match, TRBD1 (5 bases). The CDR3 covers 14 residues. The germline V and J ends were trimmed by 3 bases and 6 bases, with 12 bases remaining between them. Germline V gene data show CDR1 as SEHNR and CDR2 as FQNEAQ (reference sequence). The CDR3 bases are TGTGCCAGCAGCTTCCCAGGGTCTTCTCAGCCCCAGCATTTT. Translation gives CASSFPGSSQPQHF.

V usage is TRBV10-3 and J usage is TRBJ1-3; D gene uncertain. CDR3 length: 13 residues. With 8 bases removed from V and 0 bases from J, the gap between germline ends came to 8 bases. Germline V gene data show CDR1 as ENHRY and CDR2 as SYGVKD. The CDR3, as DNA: TGTGCCATCCGGGCCTTCTCTGGAAACACCATATATTTT. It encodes CAIRAFSGNTIYF.

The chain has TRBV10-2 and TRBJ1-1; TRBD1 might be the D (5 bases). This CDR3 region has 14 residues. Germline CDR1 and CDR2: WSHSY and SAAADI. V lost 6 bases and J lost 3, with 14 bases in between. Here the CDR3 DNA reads TGCGCCAGCAGGGGGTTGGGGCGGGACACTGAAGCTTTCTTT. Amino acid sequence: CASRGLGRDTEAFF.

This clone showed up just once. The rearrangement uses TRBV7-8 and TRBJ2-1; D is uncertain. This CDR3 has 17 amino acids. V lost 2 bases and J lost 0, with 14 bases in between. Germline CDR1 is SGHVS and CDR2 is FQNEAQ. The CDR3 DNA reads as TGTGCCAGCAGCTTATTTGCAGGAGTAAGCTCCTACAATGAGCAGTTCTTC. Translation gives CASSLFAGVSSYNEQFF.

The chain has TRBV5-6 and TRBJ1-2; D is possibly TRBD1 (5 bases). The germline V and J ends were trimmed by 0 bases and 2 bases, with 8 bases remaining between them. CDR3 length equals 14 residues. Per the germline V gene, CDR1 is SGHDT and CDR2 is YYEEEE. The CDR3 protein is CASSLARVNYGYTF. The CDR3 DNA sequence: TGTGCCAGCAGCTTGGCCAGGGTAAACTATGGCTACACCTTC.

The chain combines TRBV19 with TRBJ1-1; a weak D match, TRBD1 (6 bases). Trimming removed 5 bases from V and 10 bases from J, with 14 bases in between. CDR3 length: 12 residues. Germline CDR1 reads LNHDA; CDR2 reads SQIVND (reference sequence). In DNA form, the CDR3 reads TGTGCCAGTAGTGCGATCAGGGGATCAGCTTTCTTT. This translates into CASSAIRGSAFF.

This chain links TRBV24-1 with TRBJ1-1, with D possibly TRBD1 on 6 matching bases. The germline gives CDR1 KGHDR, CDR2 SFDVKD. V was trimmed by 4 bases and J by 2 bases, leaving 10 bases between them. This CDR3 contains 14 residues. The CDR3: CATSELDSNTEAFF. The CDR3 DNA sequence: TGTGCCACCAGTGAATTGGACAGCAACACTGAAGCTTTCTTT.

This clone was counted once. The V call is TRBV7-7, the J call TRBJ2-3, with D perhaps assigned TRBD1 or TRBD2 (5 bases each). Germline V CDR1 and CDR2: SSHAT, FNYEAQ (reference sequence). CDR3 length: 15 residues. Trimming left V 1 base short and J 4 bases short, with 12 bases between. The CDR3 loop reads CASSLGIGGADTQYF. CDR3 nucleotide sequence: TGTGCCAGCAGCTTAGGAATTGGGGGAGCAGATACGCAGTATTTT.

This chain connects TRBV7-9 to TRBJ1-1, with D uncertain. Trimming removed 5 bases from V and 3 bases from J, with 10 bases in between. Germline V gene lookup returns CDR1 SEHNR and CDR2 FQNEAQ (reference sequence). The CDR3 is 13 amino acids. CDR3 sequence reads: CASSLRADTEAFF. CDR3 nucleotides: TGTGCCAGCAGCCTTAGGGCGGACACTGAAGCTTTCTTT.

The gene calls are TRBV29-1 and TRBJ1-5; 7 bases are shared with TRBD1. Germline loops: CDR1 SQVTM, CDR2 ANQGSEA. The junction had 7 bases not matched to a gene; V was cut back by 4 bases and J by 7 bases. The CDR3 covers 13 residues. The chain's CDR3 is CSVAEGAGQPQHF. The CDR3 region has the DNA TGCAGCGTTGCGGAGGGGGCTGGGCAGCCCCAGCATTTT. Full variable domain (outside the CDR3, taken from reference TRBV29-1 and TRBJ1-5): SAVISQKPSRDICQRGTSLTIQCQVDSQVTMMFWYRQQPGQSLTLIATANQGSEATYESGFVIDKFPISRPNLTFSTLTVSNMSPEDSSIYLCSVAEGAGQPQHFGDGTRLSIL.

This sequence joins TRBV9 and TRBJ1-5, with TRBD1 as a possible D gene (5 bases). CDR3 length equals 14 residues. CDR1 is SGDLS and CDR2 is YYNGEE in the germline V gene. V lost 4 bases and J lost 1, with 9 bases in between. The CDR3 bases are TGTGCCAGCAGCCCAGAGGGGAGCAATCAGCCCCAGCATTTT. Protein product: CASSPEGSNQPQHF.

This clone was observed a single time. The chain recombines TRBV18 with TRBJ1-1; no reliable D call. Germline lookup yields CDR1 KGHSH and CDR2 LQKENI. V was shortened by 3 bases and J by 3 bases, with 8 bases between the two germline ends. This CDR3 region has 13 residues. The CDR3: CASSPNEDTEAFF. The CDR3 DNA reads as TGTGCCAGCTCACCCAATGAGGACACTGAAGCTTTCTTT.

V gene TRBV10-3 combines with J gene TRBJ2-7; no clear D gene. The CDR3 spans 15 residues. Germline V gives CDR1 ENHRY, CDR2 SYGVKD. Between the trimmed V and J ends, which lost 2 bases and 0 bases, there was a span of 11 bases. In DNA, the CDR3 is TGTGCCATCAGTGAGGGACGCCCAATCTCCTACGAGCAGTACTTC. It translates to CAISEGRPISYEQYF.